This TCR beta chain was retrieved from a study of T cell repertoires in cytomegalovirus infection. This CDR3 is 13 amino acids long. Germline assignment: CDR1 MNHNS and CDR2 SASEGT. A few counts support this clonotype. The antigen is unknown. TCRdb fed the reads into MiXCR, producing one record per CDR3 protein. Of about 830,000 distinct CDR3 sequences in the sample, roughly 33% are singletons; the top ten hold around an eighth. The chain combines TRBV6-1 with TRBJ2-1; D unclear. The sequence came from a human donor in good health (CMV status not recorded). Some clones in this sample may be carry-over from other donors' samples. Source: cultured CD8+ T cells from PBMCs, taken from culture after CMV antigen stimulation. DNA of the CDR3: TGTGCTAGCTTGGCGGATCTTAGGAATGAGCAGTTCTTC. Translation: CASLADLRNEQFF.